One TCR beta chain is described in this entry. The antigen is not known. These data belong to a study of memory CD4+ T cells and cytomegalovirus serostatus. Overall study context: Of the healthy Belgian adults, eight or nine were CMV seropositive and 24 seronegative.

The sort gate was single viable CD3+CD4+CD8-CD45RO+ cells for memory CD4+ T cells. The V segment lost 4 bases and the J segment 15 bases; nucleotides outside the gene matches: 9. Germline CDR1 MDHEN, CDR2 SYDVKM. CDR3 length: 13 residues. Measured with immunoSEQ multiplex PCR; TCRdb has only the in-frame clones, and not every one. The table lists tens of thousands of clones, roughly 80% of them singletons, with around 0.81% in the top ten. Study outcomes and limitations: Of 150 to 200 reported CMV TCRbeta sequences, under 70 were found in memory CD4+ repertoires.

The gene calls are TRBV28 and TRBJ2-1; 10 positions agree with TRBD2. The clonotype was recovered from an adult in good health and CMV-seronegative. The sequenced sample was memory CD4+ T cells from blood. CDR3 nucleotides: TGTGCCAGCAGTTCCCTAGCGGGAGCATATCCGTTCTTC. Translated, it gives CASSSLAGAYPFF.